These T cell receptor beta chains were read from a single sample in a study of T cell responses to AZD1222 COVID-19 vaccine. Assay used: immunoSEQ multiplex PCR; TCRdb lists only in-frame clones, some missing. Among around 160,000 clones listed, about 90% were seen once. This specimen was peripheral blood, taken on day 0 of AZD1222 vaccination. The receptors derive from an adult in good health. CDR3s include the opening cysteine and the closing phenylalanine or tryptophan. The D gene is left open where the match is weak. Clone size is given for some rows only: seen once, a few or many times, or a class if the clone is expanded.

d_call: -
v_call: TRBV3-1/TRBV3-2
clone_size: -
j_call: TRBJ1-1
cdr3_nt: TGTGCCAGCAGCGCCAGGACGGACAGTATAACTGAAGCTTTCTTT
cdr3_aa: CASSARTDSITEAFF

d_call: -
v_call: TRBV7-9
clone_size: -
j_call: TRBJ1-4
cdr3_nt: TGTGCCAGCAGCTTCCGGGGGGATTTACTCAGCTTTAATGAAAAACTGTTTTTT
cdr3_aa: CASSFRGDLLSFNEKLFF

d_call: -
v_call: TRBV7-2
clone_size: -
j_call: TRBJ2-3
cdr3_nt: TGTGCCAGCAGCCCCCAGGGACGACATGGGACAGATACGCAGTATTTT
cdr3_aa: CASSPQGRHGTDTQYF

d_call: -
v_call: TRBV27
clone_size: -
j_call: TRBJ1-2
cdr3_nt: TGTGCCAGCAGTTCGTCGGCGGGGCCTTATGGCTACACCTTC
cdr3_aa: CASSSSAGPYGYTF

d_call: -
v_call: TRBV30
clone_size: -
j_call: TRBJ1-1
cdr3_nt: TGTGCCTGGAGTGTAGGTCGTTTTACTGAAGCTTTCTTT
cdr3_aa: CAWSVGRFTEAFF

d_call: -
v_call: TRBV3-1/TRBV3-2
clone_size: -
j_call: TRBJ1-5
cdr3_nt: TGTGCCAGCAGCCAAGATCACAGATATAGCAATCAGCCCCAGCATTTT
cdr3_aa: CASSQDHRYSNQPQHF

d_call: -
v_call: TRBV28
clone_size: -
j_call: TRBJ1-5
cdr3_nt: TGTGCCAGCAGCGCAAAGAATCAGCCCCAGCATTTT
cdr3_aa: CASSAKNQPQHF

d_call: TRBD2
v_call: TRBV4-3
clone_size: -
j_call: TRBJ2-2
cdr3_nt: TGCGCCAGCAGCCAAGCGAAGATTCCCAGCGGGACGAACACCGGGGAGCTGTTTTTT
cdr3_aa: CASSQAKIPSGTNTGELFF

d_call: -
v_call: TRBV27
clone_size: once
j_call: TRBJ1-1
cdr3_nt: TGTGCCAGCAGTACCCGGGACAACACTGAAGCTTTCTTT
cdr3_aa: CASSTRDNTEAFF

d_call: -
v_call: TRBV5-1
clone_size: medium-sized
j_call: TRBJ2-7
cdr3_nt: TGCGCCAGCAGCGATATCCCCTACGAGCAGTACTTC
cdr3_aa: CASSDIPYEQYF

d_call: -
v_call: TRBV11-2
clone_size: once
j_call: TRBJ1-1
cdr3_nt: TGTGCCAGCAGCTTAGACACTGAAGCTTTCTTT
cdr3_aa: CASSLDTEAFF

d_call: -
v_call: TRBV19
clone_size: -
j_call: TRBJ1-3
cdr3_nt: TGTGCCAGCAAAGTGAGGGGAGCTGGAAACACCATATATTTT
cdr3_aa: CASKVRGAGNTIYF

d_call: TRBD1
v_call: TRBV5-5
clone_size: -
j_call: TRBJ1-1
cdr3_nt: TGTGCCAGCAGCGGGGACAGCTCTGCCAGGAACACTGAAGCTTTCTTT
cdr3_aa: CASSGDSSARNTEAFF